This TCR beta chain was obtained from a study of spatial heterogeneity in lung cancer. Study-wide points: Counts of expanded alpha and beta TCRs within tumors tracked the tumor nonsynonymous mutation count. The estimate shows that only about 7% of tumor T cells were covered for alpha and approximately 13% for beta chains. Ubiquitous and regional expanded TCR counts correlated with ubiquitous and regional nonsynonymous mutations, respectively.

The CDR3 loop spans 12 amino acids. V shed 6 bases and J shed 5 bases, with 10 bases lying between them. The germline gives CDR1 MDHEN, CDR2 SYDVKM. Sample time point: sample taken at primary tumor resection. TCRdb recomputed calls from the 5' RACE reads with MiXCR, one row per CDR3 protein. Of 4,000 to 5,000 distinct CDR3 sequences in the sample, roughly 6.3% were seen once. Relative to its sample, this clonotype is medium-sized. What it recognizes is unknown. The material sequenced was lung tumor tissue, taken at surgery. The chain has TRBV28 and TRBJ1-1; tentative D call: TRBD1 (6 bases). The source is a male donor with early-stage non-small cell lung cancer. CDR3 sequence: CASRGGATEAFF. CDR3 nucleotide sequence: TGTGCCAGCAGAGGGGGGGCTACTGAAGCTTTCTTT.